This T cell receptor (beta chain) was documented in a study of blood T cell repertoires in COVID-19. The protocol was immunoSEQ multiplex PCR, while the TCRdb copy is restricted to in-frame clones and leaves out a portion. The table lists approximately 230,000 clones, around 83% of them singletons. The sequencing input was peripheral blood. The source of this sequence is a man older than 75 with acute or convalescent COVID-19.

The CDR3 is CASSTMRGTPYSYEQYF. The CDR3 nucleotides read TGTGCCAGCAGCACCATGAGAGGGACACCCTACAGTTACGAGCAGTACTTC. This chain connects TRBV21-1 to TRBJ2-7; the DNA was not compared with TRBD1, the D call given in the table. TRBV21-1 is reported as a pseudogene. This CDR3 comprises 17 residues.